This entry lists 7 T cell receptor beta chains sequenced from one sample in a study of cytomegalovirus exposure and HLA in healthy donors. 13 Jbeta primers and 60 Vbeta primers were used for the PCR. Only in-frame clones appear in the TCRdb table, and some are missing; sequencing was by immunoSEQ multiplex PCR. The sample lists about 85,000 clones, approximately 80% occurring once. The specimen sequenced was PBMCs. These TCRs come from a woman aged 50 to 60 in good health and CMV-seropositive.

This clone was seen a handful of times. The genes are TRBV19 and TRBJ2-1, with TRBD1 matching 7 bases. The junction had 10 bases not matched to a gene; V was cut back by 9 bases and J by 5 bases. The germline CDR1 and CDR2 sequences are LNHDA and SQIVND (reference sequence). The CDR3 is 14 residues long. CDR3 DNA: TGTGCCAGCGAAACCGGGACAGAAAACAATGAGCAGTTCTTC. Translating gives CASETGTENNEQFF. Combining the CDR3 with reference TRBV19 and TRBJ2-1 gives the whole variable domain DGGITQSPKYLFRKEGQNVTLSCEQNLNHDAMYWYRQDPGQGLRLIYYSQIVNDFQKGDIAEGYSVSREKKESFPLTVTSAQKNPTAFYLCASETGTENNEQFFGPGTRLTVL.

The chain recombines TRBV7-3 with TRBJ1-1, with D possibly TRBD1 on 6 matching bases. Trimming stripped 4 bases from V and 4 bases from J, with 16 bases between. This CDR3 spans 15 amino acids. Germline lookup yields CDR1 SGHTA and CDR2 FQGTGA. The DNA of the CDR3 is TGTGCCAGCAGCTGGTCGGGAGGGGGTGGCACTGAAGCTTTCTTT. Residues: CASSWSGGGGTEAFF. The full variable domain, with the rest looked up from reference TRBV7-3 and TRBJ1-1, is GAGVSQTPSNKVTEKGKYVELRCDPISGHTALYWYRQSLGQGPEFLIYFQGTGAADDSGLPNDRFFAVRPEGSVSTLKIQRTERGDSAVYLCASSWSGGGGTEAFFGQGTRLTVV.

This rearrangement joins TRBV6-5 to TRBJ2-3; 9 nucleotides match TRBD1. Germline CDR1 and CDR2: MNHEY and SVGAGI. The CDR3 is 13 residues long. Trimming took 10 bases from V and 6 from J; bases not matched to a gene: 8. CDR3 protein: CATKQGARDTQYF. CDR3 coding DNA: TGTGCCACAAAACAGGGGGCGAGGGATACGCAGTATTTT.

The chain is built from TRBV7-3 and TRBJ2-7, with 9 bases that match TRBD1. The junction had 7 bases not matched to a gene; V was cut back by 5 bases and J by 5 bases. The CDR3 consists of 14 residues. Looked up from germline, CDR1 is SGHTA and CDR2 is FQGTGA. The CDR3 is CASSEAGQGHEQYV. The CDR3 DNA sequence: TGTGCCAGCAGCGAAGCGGGACAGGGCCACGAGCAGTACGTC.

This clone was seen more than once but under ten times. This chain uses TRBV6-1 with TRBJ1-2, with 8 bases lining up with TRBD1. Germline values: CDR1 MNHNS, CDR2 SASEGT. The CDR3 has 14 amino acids. With 4 bases clipped from V and 7 bases from J, the junction kept 8 bases outside the gene matches. The CDR3 DNA follows: TGTGCCAGCAGTGTCGTGGGACAGGAGGGTGGCTACACCTTC. Amino acid sequence: CASSVVGQEGGYTF.

In this sample, this clone turned up once. The chain couples TRBV9 to TRBJ1-1; 9 bases line up with TRBD1. V was clipped by 2 bases and J by 4 bases; unmatched bases: 3. Germline loops: CDR1 SGDLS, CDR2 YYNGEE. The CDR3 is made up of 14 amino acids. CDR3 region: CASSVLTGGTEAFF. DNA of the CDR3: TGTGCCAGCAGCGTTTTGACAGGGGGCACTGAAGCTTTCTTT. Complete variable domain (other parts from reference TRBV9 and TRBJ1-1): DSGVTQTPKHLITATGQRVTLRCSPRSGDLSVYWYQQSLDQGLQFLIQYYNGEERAKGNILERFSAQQFPDLHSELNLSSLELGDSALYFCASSVLTGGTEAFFGQGTRLTVV.

This clone has just a few counts. The CDR3 loop reads CASSSDWRTYEQYF. In DNA form, the CDR3 reads TGCGCCAGCAGCTCGGACTGGCGGACCTACGAGCAGTACTTC. This chain connects TRBV5-1 to TRBJ2-7; the D gene is possibly TRBD2 (5 bases). The V gene lost 3 bases and the J gene lost 2 bases, with 12 bases spanning the gap. The CDR3 covers 14 residues. Looked up from germline, CDR1 is SGHRS and CDR2 is YFSETQ.